A selection of T cell receptor beta chains follows, all from one sample in a study of monozygotic twins with inflammatory bowel disease. TCRdb derives one entry per CDR3 protein from the 5' RACE reads, leaving out DNA. The record lists 400,000 to 500,000 distinct CDR3 sequences, of which the ten most abundant hold 2% to 3%. The sample consisted of blood. These receptor sequences come from a human donor with ulcerative colitis or Crohn's disease, or a healthy co-twin of an affected twin (not recorded which). CDR3s include the opening cysteine and the closing phenylalanine or tryptophan.

V: TRBV4-2
J: TRBJ2-2
CDR3: CASSPVGSGTYIVGGELFF

V: TRBV7-9
J: TRBJ2-5
CDR3: CASSLPPQGGWETQYF

V: TRBV29-1
J: TRBJ1-2
CDR3: CSVVDLSGYTF

V: TRBV6-5
J: TRBJ1-2
CDR3: CASSYSSSGKDGYTF

V: TRBV6-1
J: TRBJ1-2
CDR3: CDHKPGPPSVDYGYTF

V: TRBV14
J: TRBJ2-3
CDR3: CASSPWTSTDTQYF

V: TRBV28
J: TRBJ2-7
CDR3: CASRKYYEQYF

V: TRBV20-1
J: TRBJ2-2
CDR3: CSASPGGALSVGELFF

V: TRBV5-4
J: TRBJ1-1
CDR3: CASSLPSGNTEAFF

V: TRBV28
J: TRBJ1-1
CDR3: CASSFQGGRTEAFF

V: TRBV2
J: TRBJ2-5
CDR3: CASRAAPLAQETQYF

V: TRBV28
J: TRBJ2-3
CDR3: CASSLSRSREAHSTQYF

V: TRBV20-1
J: TRBJ2-3
CDR3: CSARDPTSGTDTQYF

V: TRBV29-1
J: TRBJ2-7
CDR3: CSAYSGTRYEQYF

V: TRBV4-3
J: TRBJ2-1
CDR3: CASSQVVAGGVSYNEQFF

V: TRBV5-1
J: TRBJ2-7
CDR3: CASSSRTSGSHEQYF